What follows is one T cell receptor beta chain and its context. The sample holds a few counts of this clonotype. The specificity of this receptor is unknown. Nothing much larger sits one base from this clone, and base qualities are not available. These data come from a study of T cells after yellow fever vaccination (dated by TCRdb to about 2019). For the study in its entirety: The SMART-Seq v4 Ultra Low Input RNA kit was used to prepare libraries from fractions with low cell numbers. Bulk TCR alpha and beta repertoires were sequenced longitudinally to track T-cell clones before and after primary and booster YFV17D yellow fever vaccination. Two healthy male donors made up the cohort, one aged 18 to 30 years and the other aged 30 to 40 years. Bulk PBMC replicates and cell subsets were isolated from blood drawn at multiple timepoints before and after both primary and secondary immunization. What the study reported, not specific to this receptor: FACS-sorted repertoires could contain abundant contaminating clonotypes from the bulk population, so computational filtering was required. A small fraction of clonotypes appeared in both the CD4 and CD8 compartments, likely as a result of convergent recombination. Because the study included only a couple of donors, the extent to which the findings can be generalized is limited. Most clones expanded after primary vaccination (almost 97% of CD4 and approximately 86% of CD8) were re-detected after the booster, suggesting that broad memory maintenance occurred. Compared with the primary T-cell response, the secondary T-cell response was weaker but faster, peaking on day 5 rather than day 15.

The germline V end is reduced by 2 bases and the J end by 4 bases; junction bases left unmatched: 12. The germline V gene yields SQVTM for CDR1 and ANQGSEA for CDR2. Reading from cysteine to phenylalanine, the CDR3 counts 16 amino acids. The entry retains the CDR3 DNA only, 48 bases that are in frame from base 1. Sequenced on an Illumina NovaSeq 6000. TCR cDNA was synthesized by 5'RACE template switching, which introduced a universal primer site and unique molecular identifiers. cDNA synthesis was primed from both the TCR alpha and TCR beta constant segments. Libraries were amplified in two PCR steps, with sample barcodes and sequencing adapters added in the second step. Libraries were sequenced on Illumina HiSeq 2500 (2x100 bp) or NovaSeq (2x150 bp). In the source study's methods: Reads were demultiplexed and collapsed into UMI consensus sequences with MIGEC, and V(D)J alignment was performed with MiXCR. Vaccine-responding clonotypes were identified with edgeR using replicate PBMC samples, with FDR below 0.01 and a log2 fold change above 5 up to day 15 being required. CD4 or CD8 identity was assigned to each bulk clonotype according to whether the clonotype was present at higher abundance in the sequenced CD4 repertoire or the sequenced CD8 repertoire. Using fastp trimming at Q25 and MiXCR clonotype assembly, TCRdb reanalyzed the public sequencing data and kept in-frame beta chains. Rows matching on CDR3 protein sequence are summarized as one entry with the most common DNA and genes. The authors' filters were not applied to this entry. This sample holds some 340,000 distinct CDR3 sequences; approximately 4% were observed only once. Roughly 24% of the sample is held by the ten biggest clonotypes.

The treatment or condition label of this sample denotes: live attenuated yellow fever vaccine strain. Two biological replicates of bulk PBMCs were collected at each blood-draw timepoint. PBMCs were isolated from peripheral blood using a standard Ficoll-Paque protocol. TriZol was used to extract RNA from bulk PBMCs, from CD4 and CD8 fractions, and from dextramer-positive and dextramer-negative fractions. This receptor was obtained from a man younger than 30 who received the YFV17D yellow fever vaccine. The V and J genes are TRBV29-1 and TRBJ2-3; 7 bases in the junction line up with TRBD2. Sequencing was performed on PBMCs, taken 5 days after the yellow fever booster vaccination. The CDR3 protein sequence reads: CSVELLLAGEADTQYF. The nucleotide sequence is TGCAGCGTTGAACTGTTGTTGGCGGGGGAGGCAGATACGCAGTATTTT.